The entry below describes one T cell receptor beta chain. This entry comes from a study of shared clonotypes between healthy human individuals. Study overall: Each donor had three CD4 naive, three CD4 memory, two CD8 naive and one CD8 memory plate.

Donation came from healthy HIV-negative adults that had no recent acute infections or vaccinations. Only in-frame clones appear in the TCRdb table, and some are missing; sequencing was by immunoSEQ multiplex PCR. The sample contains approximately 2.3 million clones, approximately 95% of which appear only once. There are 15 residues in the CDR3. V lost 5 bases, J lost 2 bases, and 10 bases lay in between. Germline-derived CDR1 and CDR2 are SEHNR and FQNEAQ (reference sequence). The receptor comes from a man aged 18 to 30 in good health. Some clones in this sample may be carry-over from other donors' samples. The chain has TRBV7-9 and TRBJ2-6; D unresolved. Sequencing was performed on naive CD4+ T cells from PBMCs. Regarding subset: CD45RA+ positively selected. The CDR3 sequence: CASSPIGPGANVLTF. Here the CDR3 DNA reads TGTGCCAGCAGCCCCATAGGTCCTGGGGCCAACGTCCTGACTTTC.